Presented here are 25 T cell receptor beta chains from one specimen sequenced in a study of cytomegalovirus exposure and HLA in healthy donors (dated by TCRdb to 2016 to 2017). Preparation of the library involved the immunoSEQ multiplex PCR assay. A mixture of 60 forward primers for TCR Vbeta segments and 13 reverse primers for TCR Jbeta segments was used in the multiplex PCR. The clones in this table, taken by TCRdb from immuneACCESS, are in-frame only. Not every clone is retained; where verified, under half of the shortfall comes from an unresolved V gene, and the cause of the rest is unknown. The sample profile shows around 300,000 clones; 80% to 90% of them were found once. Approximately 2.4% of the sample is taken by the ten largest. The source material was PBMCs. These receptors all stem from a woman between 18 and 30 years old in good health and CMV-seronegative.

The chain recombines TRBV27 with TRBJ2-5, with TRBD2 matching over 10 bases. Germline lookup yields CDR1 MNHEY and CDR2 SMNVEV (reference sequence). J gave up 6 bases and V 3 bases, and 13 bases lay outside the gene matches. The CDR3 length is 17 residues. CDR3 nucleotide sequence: TGTGCCAGCAGTTTCCGAGCGGGGGGGATTGGTGGTAAGACCCAGTACTTC. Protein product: CASSFRAGGIGGKTQYF.

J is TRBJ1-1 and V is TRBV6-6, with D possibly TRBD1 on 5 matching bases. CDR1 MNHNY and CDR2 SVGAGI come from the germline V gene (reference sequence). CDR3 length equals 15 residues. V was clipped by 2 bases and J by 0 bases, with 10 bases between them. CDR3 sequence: CASSYEQDMNTEAFF. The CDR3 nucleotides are TGTGCCAGCAGTTACGAGCAGGACATGAACACTGAAGCTTTCTTT.

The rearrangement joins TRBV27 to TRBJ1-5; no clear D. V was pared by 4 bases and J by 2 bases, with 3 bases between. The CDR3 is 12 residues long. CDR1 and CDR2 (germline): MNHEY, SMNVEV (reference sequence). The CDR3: CASSSGNQPQHF. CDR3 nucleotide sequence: TGTGCCAGCAGTTCGGGCAATCAGCCCCAGCATTTT.

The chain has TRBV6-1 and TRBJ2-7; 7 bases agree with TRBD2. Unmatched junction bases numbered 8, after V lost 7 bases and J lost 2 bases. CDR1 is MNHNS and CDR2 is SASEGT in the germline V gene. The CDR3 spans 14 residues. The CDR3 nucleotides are TGTGCCAGCACCCCCGGACTAGTCGCCTACGAGCAGTACTTC. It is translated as CASTPGLVAYEQYF.

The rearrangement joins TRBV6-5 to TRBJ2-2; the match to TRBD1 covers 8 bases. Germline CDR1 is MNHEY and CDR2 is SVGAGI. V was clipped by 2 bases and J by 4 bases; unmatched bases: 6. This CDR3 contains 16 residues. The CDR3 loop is CASSYEAGGRTGELFF. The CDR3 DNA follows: TGTGCCAGCAGTTACGAGGCAGGGGGCCGCACCGGGGAGCTGTTTTTT.

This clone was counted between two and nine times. Here the CDR3 reads CASSPSNTEAFF. The CDR3 DNA reads TGTGCCAGCAGCCCATCGAACACTGAAGCTTTCTTT. The chain has TRBV11-2 and TRBJ1-1, with D unclear. This CDR3 is 12 amino acids long. CDR1 is SGHAT and CDR2 is FQNNGV in the germline V gene. V gave up 5 bases and J gave up 1 base, with 5 bases separating them.

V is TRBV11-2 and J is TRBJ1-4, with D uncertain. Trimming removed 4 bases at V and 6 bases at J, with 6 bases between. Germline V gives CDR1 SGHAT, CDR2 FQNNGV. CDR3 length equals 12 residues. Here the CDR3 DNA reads TGTGCCAGCAGCTCCAGCGATGAAAAACTGTTTTTT. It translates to CASSSSDEKLFF.

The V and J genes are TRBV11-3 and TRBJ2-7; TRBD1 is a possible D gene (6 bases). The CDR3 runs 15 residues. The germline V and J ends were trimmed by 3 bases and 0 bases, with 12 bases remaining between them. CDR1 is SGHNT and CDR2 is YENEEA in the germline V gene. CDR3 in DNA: TGTGCCAGCAGCTTTCGACCAGGGGACTCCTACGAGCAGTACTTC. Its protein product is CASSFRPGDSYEQYF.

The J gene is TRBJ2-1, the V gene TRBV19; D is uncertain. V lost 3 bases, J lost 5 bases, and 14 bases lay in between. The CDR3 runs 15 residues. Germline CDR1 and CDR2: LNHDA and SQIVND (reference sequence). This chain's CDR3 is CASSMPLGRDNEQFF. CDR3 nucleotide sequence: TGTGCCAGTAGTATGCCGCTAGGCCGAGACAATGAGCAGTTCTTC.

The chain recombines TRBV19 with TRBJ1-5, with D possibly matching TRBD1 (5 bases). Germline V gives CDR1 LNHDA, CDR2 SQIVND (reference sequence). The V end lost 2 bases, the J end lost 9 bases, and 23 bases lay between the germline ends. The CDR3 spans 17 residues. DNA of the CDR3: TGTGCCAGTAGTATATTTTGGGGGGGATCGGATGATCGGCCCCAGCATTTT. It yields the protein CASSIFWGGSDDRPQHF.

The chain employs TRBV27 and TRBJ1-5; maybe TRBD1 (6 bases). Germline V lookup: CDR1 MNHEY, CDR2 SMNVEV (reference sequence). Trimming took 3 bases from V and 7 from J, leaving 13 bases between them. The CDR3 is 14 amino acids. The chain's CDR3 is CASSFTGLGQPQHF. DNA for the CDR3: TGTGCCAGCAGTTTTACAGGGCTTGGGCAGCCCCAGCATTTT.

CDR3: CASGLNTYEQYF. DNA of the CDR3: TGTGCTAGTGGTTTGAATACCTACGAGCAGTACTTC. The chain recombines TRBV12-5 with TRBJ2-7, with no clear D. Trimming stripped 2 bases from V and 2 bases from J, with 4 bases between. The CDR3 has 12 residues. Germline assignment: CDR1 LGHNT and CDR2 FRNRAP.

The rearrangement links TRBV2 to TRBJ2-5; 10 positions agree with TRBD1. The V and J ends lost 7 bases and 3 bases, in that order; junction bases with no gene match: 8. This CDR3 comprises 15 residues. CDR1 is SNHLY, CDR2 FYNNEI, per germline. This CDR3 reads CASTDRGLREETQYF. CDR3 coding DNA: TGTGCCAGCACTGACAGGGGGCTCAGGGAAGAGACCCAGTACTTC.

The CDR3 is CASSLLATYEQYF. DNA for the CDR3: TGTGCCAGCAGCTTGCTAGCGACCTACGAGCAGTACTTC. The genes are TRBV7-9 and TRBJ2-7; tentatively, D is TRBD2 (6 bases). The ends were cut back, 3 bases at V and 2 bases at J, with 8 bases in the middle. This CDR3 region has 13 residues. The germline V gene has CDR1 SEHNR and CDR2 FQNEAQ (reference sequence). Full variable domain (rest looked up from reference TRBV7-9 and TRBJ2-7): DTGVSQNPRHKITKRGQNVTFRCDPISEHNRLYWYRQTLGQGPEFLTYFQNEAQLEKSRLLSDRFSAERPKGSFSTLEIQRTEQGDSAMYLCASSLLATYEQYFGPGTRLTVT.

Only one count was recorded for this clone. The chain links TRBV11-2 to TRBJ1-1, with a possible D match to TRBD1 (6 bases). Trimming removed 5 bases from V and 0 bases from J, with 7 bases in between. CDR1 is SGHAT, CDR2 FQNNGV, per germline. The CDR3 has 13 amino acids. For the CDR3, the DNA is TGTGCCAGCAGCCCAGGGGTGAACACTGAAGCTTTCTTT. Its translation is CASSPGVNTEAFF.

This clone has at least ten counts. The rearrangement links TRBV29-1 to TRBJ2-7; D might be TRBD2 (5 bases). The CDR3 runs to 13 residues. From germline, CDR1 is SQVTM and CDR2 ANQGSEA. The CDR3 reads CSPRADRGDEQYF. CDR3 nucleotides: TGCAGTCCCCGGGCGGATCGGGGTGACGAGCAGTACTTC.

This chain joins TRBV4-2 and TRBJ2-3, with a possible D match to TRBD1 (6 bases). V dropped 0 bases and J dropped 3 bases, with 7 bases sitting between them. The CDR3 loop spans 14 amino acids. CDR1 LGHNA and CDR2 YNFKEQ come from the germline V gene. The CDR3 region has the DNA TGTGCCAGCAGCCAAGACCAGGGGACAGATACGCAGTATTTT. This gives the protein CASSQDQGTDTQYF.

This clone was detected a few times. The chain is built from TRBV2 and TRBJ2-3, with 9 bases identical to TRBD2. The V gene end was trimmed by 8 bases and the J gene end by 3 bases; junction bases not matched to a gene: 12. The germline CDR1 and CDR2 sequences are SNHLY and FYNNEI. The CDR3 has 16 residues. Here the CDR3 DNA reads TGTGCCAGCTCCAGGGGTACTAGCGGGCTAACAGATACGCAGTATTTT. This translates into CASSRGTSGLTDTQYF.

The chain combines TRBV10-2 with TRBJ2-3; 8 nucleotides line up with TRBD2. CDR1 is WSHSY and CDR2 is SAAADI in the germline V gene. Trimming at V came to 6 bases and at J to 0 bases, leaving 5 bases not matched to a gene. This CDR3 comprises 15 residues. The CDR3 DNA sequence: TGCGCCAGCAGATTAGCGGGGCCTAGCACAGATACGCAGTATTTT. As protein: CASRLAGPSTDTQYF.

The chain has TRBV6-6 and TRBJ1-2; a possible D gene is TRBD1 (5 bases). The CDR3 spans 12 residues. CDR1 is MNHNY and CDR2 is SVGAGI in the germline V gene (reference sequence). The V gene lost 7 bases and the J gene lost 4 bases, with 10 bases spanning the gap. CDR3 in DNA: TGTGCCAGCATGGGGGGAAGCTATGGCTACACCTTC. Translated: CASMGGSYGYTF.

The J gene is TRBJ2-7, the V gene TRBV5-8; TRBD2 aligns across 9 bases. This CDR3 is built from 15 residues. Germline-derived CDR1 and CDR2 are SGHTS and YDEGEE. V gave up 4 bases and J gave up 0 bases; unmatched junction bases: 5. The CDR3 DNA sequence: TGTGCCAGCAGCCTTCTAGCGGGGACCTCCTACGAGCAGTACTTC. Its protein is CASSLLAGTSYEQYF.

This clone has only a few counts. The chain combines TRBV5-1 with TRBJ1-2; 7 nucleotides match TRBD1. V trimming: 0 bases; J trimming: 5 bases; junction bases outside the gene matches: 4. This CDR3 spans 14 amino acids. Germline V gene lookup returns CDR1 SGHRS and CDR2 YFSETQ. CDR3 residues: CASSLDGQDYGYTF. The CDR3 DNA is TGCGCCAGCAGCTTGGACGGACAGGATTATGGCTACACCTTC.

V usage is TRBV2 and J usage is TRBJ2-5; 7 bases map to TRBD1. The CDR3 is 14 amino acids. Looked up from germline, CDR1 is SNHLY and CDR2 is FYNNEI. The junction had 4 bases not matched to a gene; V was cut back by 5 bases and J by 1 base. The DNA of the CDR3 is TGTGCCAGCAGTCCAGGGACAGTCCAAGAGACCCAGTACTTC. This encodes CASSPGTVQETQYF.

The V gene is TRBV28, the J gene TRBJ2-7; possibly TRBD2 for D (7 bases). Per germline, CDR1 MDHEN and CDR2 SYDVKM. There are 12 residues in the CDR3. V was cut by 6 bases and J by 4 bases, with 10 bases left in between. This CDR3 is CASSGGRYEQYF. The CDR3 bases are TGTGCCAGCAGCGGGGGGCGGTACGAGCAGTACTTC. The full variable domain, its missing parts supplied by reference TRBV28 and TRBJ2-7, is DVKVTQSSRYLVKRTGEKVFLECVQDMDHENMFWYRQDPGLGLRLIYFSYDVKMKEKGDIPEGYSVSREKKERFSLILESASTNQTSMYLCASSGGRYEQYFGPGTRLTVT.

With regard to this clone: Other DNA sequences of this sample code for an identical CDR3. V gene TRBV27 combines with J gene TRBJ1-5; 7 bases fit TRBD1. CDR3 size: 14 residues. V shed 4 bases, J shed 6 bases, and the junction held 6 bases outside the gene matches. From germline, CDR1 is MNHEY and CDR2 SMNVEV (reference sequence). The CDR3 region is CASSWTGTAQPQHF. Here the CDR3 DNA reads TGTGCCAGCAGTTGGACCGGGACAGCTCAGCCCCAGCATTTT.